This TCR beta chain was identified in a study of memory CD4+ T cells and cytomegalovirus serostatus. General study results and limits: Of more than 150 reported CMV TCRbeta sequences, around 63 were found in memory CD4+ repertoires. A US-trained random forest predicted CMV serostatus with median AUC roughly 0.91.

Concerning this clone itself: Its target is not known.

The CDR3 extends over 14 amino acids. Germline-derived CDR1 and CDR2 are SGDLS and YYNGEE. With 0 bases removed from V and 3 bases from J, the gap between germline ends came to 10 bases. The sort gate was single viable CD3+CD4+CD8-CD45RO+ cells for memory CD4+ T cells. Donors' CMV status reflects serum IgG against pp150, pp28, p38, p52. Positive selection with CD4 microbeads enriched total CD4+ T cells. Using immunoSEQ multiplex PCR, the repertoire was profiled, and TCRdb retains in-frame clones only, with some absent. This table has around 57,000 clones, around 80% appearing once. The sequence was obtained from an adult in good health and CMV-seronegative. Some clones in this sample may be carry-over from other donors' samples. J is TRBJ2-7 and V is TRBV9; D unresolved. The material sequenced was memory CD4+ T cells from blood. The CDR3, as DNA: TGTGCCAGCAGCGTAGGGTTACAGTTCTACGAGCAGTACTTC. The encoded protein is CASSVGLQFYEQYF.